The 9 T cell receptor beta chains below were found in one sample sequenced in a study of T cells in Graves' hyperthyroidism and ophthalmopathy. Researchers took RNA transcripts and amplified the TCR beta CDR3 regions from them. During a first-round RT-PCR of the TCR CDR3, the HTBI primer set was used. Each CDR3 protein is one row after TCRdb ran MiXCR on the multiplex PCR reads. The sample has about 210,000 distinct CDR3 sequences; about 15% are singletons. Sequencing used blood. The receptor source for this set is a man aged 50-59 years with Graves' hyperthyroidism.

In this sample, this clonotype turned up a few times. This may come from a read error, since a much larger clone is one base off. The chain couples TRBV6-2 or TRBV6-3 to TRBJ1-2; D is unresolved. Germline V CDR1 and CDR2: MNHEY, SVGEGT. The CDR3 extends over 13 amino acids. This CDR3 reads CASSVVTNYGHTF. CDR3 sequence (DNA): TGTGCCAGCAGTGTGGTTACCAACTATGGCCACACCTTC.

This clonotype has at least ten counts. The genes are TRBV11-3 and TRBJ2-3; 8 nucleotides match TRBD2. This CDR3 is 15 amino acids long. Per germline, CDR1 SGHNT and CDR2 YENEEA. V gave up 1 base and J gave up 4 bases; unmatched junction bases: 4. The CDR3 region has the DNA TGTGCCAGCAGCTTAGTACTAGCGGAGCCAGATACGCAGTATTTT. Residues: CASSLVLAEPDTQYF.

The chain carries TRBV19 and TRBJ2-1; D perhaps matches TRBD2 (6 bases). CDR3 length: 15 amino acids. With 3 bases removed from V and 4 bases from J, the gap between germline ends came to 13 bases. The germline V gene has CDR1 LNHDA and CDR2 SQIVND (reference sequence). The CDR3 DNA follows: TGTGCCAGTAGTATGTATAGCGGAGATTACAATGAGCAGTTCTTC. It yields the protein CASSMYSGDYNEQFF.

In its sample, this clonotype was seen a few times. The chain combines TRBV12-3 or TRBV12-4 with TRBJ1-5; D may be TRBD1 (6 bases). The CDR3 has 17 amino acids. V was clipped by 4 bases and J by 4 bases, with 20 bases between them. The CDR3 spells CASSSGGGAASNQPQHF. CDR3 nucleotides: TGTGCCAGCAGTTCCGGCGGGGGGGCCGCTAGTAATCAGCCCCAGCATTTT.

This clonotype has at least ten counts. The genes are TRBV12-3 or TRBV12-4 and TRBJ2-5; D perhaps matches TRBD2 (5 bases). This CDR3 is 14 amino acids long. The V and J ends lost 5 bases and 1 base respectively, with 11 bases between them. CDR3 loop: CASSGWRAQETQYF. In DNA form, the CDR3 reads TGTGCCAGCAGTGGGTGGCGGGCCCAAGAGACCCAGTACTTC.

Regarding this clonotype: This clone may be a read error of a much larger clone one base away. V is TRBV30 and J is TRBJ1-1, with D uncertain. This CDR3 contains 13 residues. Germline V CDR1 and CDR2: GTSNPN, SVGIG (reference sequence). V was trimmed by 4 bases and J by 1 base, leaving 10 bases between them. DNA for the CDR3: TGTGCCTGGAACGGCGGAGGGAACACTGAAGCTTTCTTT. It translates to CAWNGGGNTEAFF.

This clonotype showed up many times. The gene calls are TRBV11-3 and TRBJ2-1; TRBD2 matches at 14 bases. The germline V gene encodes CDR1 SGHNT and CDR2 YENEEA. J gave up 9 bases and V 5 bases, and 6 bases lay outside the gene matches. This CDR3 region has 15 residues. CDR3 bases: TGTGCCAGCAGCGTGGGACTAGCGGGAGCCAGTGAGCAGTTCTTC. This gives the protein CASSVGLAGASEQFF.

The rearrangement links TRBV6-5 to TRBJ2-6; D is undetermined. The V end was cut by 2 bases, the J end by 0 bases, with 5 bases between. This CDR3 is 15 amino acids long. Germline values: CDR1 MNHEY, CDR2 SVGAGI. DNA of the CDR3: TGTGCCAGCAGTTACCTGGTCTCTGGGGCCAACGTCCTGACTTTC. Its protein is CASSYLVSGANVLTF.

CDR3 protein: CATSRDQGTGANVLTF. In DNA form, the CDR3 reads TGTGCCACCAGCAGAGATCAAGGGACTGGGGCCAACGTCCTGACTTTC. The V gene is TRBV15, the J gene TRBJ2-6; D is unresolved. Trimming left V 0 bases short and J 2 bases short, with 8 bases between. The germline CDR1 and CDR2 sequences are LNHNV and YYDKDF (reference sequence). The CDR3 has 16 residues.